Listed below are T cell receptor beta chains from one sample, sequenced in a study of blood T cells in healthy people across ages. TCRdb re-called the 5' RACE reads with MiXCR, one entry per CDR3 protein. The profile shows about 670,000 distinct CDR3 sequences, under 65% of them singletons. The sequenced sample consisted of blood. All receptors come from a woman aged 80 or over in good health. CDR3s include the opening cysteine and the closing phenylalanine or tryptophan. A D gene is named only where the DNA matches it firmly. Clone size appears in some rows only: once, few, many, or a class for an expanded clone.

TRBJ2-3,TRBV4-2,TRBD2,few,CASSHFSGGSGDTQYF,TGTGCCAGCAGCCACTTTAGCGGGGGCTCAGGGGATACGCAGTATTTT
TRBJ2-4,TRBV5-1,TRBD2,many,CASSLGLTYENIQYF,TGCGCCAGCAGCCTGGGACTAACCTATGAAAACATTCAGTACTTC
TRBJ2-7,TRBV12-3/TRBV12-4,NA,NA,CASSPLGVNEQYF,TGTGCCAGCAGTCCACTCGGGGTAAACGAGCAGTACTTC
TRBJ2-5,TRBV20-1,TRBD2,once,CSARVASGSKRPRYNEQYF,TGCAGTGCTAGAGTGGCTAGCGGGAGTAAACGACCTAGGTACAATGAGCAGTACTTC
TRBJ1-2,TRBV4-2,TRBD1,once,CASSPDRGTDGYTF,TGTGCCAGCAGCCCGGACAGGGGGACGGATGGCTACACCTTC
TRBJ2-7,TRBV6-1,NA,NA,CASSAQGGPYEQYF,TGTGCCAGCAGCGCTCAGGGGGGACCGTACGAGCAGTACTTC
TRBJ2-5,TRBV6-6,NA,NA,CASSYWTQQETQYF,TGTGCCAGCAGTTACTGGACACAGCAAGAGACCCAGTACTTC
TRBJ2-5,TRBV20-1,TRBD1,many,CSATGGDSGWTQYF,TGCAGTGCTACAGGGGGCGATTCTGGGTGGACCCAGTACTTC
TRBJ2-7,TRBV20-1,TRBD2,NA,CSARSSGRANEQYF,TGCAGTGCCCGTTCGAGCGGGAGAGCGAACGAGCAGTACTTC
TRBJ2-4,TRBV12-3/TRBV12-4,NA,NA,CASRSYRGAKNIQYF,TGTGCCAGCAGATCGTATCGGGGAGCCAAAAACATTCAGTACTTC
TRBJ2-3,TRBV29-1,NA,many,CSLHRAGDTQYF,TGCAGCCTACACCGCGCCGGTGATACGCAGTATTTT
TRBJ2-3,TRBV2,NA,NA,CTSSGLADTQYF,TGTACCAGCAGTGGCCTAGCAGATACGCAGTATTTT
TRBJ2-1,TRBV3-1,NA,NA,CASSQGRWGSYNEQFF,TGTGCCAGCAGCCAAGGCAGGTGGGGCTCCTACAATGAGCAGTTCTTC
TRBJ2-3,TRBV13,TRBD2,many,CASSRGLATDTQYF,TGTGCCAGCAGCAGGGGACTAGCGACAGATACGCAGTATTTT
TRBJ1-2,TRBV12-3/TRBV12-4,NA,many,CASSFAVGDYGYTF,TGTGCCAGCAGTTTTGCGGTCGGAGACTATGGCTACACCTTC
TRBJ2-1,TRBV29-1,NA,NA,CSVGTEKSQFF,TGCAGCGTTGGGACGGAAAAATCCCAGTTCTTC
TRBJ1-2,TRBV7-9,NA,NA,CASSLRPSGAQTDGYTF,TGTGCCAGCAGCTTACGACCTTCGGGGGCGCAGACTGATGGCTACACCTTC
TRBJ1-6,TRBV4-1,NA,few,CASSETGDNSPLHF,TGCGCCAGCAGCGAGACAGGAGATAATTCACCCCTCCACTTT
TRBJ2-7,TRBV7-2,TRBD2,NA,CASGAGSEQYF,TGTGCCAGCGGAGCGGGATCCGAGCAGTACTTC
TRBJ2-5,TRBV18,NA,many,CASSLGDVTGEQYF,TGTGCCAGCTCACTAGGGGACGTTACGGGGGAGCAGTACTTC
TRBJ2-1,TRBV3-1,NA,NA,CASSQKTIINNEQFF,TGTGCCAGCAGCCAGAAGACTATAATAAACAATGAGCAGTTCTTC
TRBJ2-3,TRBV10-3,NA,many,CAIRPVFADTQYF,TGTGCCATCAGGCCCGTTTTCGCAGATACGCAGTATTTT
TRBJ2-5,TRBV7-2,NA,once,CASSSQGWCQEIQYF,TGTGCCAGCAGCTCGCAGGGTTGGTGCCAAGAGATCCAGTACTTC
TRBJ1-2,TRBV30,NA,NA,CAWNRVFYGYTF,TGTGCCTGGAATAGGGTTTTCTATGGCTACACCTTC
TRBJ2-5,TRBV28,NA,many,CASSLMPGRREETQYF,TGTGCCAGCAGTCTCATGCCGGGACGTCGAGAAGAGACCCAGTACTTC
TRBJ2-2,TRBV18,NA,NA,CASLTGATTNTGELFF,TGTGCCAGCCTCACGGGGGCCACGACGAACACCGGGGAGCTGTTTTTT
TRBJ1-4,TRBV10-3,NA,once,CAISDTGRNEKLFF,TGTGCCATCAGTGATACGGGAAGGAATGAAAAACTGTTTTTT